A single sample gave rise to the 8 T cell receptor beta chains below, sequenced in a study of blood T cells in healthy people across ages. Primed by a sample-barcoded 5' primer and a J-beta primer mix, a second PCR proceeded for about 7 to 11 cycles. TCRdb passed the 5' RACE reads through MiXCR, listing each CDR3 protein once. The repertoire holds over 1,500,000 distinct CDR3 sequences, with roughly 50% as singletons. Sequencing used blood. These receptors came from a woman aged 40 to 50 in good health.

The chain recombines TRBV20-1 with TRBJ2-3, with unresolved D. Germline lookup yields CDR1 DFQATT and CDR2 SNEGSKA (reference sequence). The CDR3 is 15 residues long. V shed 6 bases and J shed 1 base, with 17 bases lying between them. The CDR3 here is CSATRVTLRTDTQYF. The CDR3, as DNA: TGCAGTGCCACAAGGGTAACCTTACGCACAGATACGCAGTATTTT.

In this sample, this clonotype turned up a few times. The CDR3 reads CSVGTGEEQETQYF. CDR3 bases: TGCAGCGTTGGGACAGGGGAGGAACAAGAGACCCAGTACTTC. V usage is TRBV29-1 and J usage is TRBJ2-5; 9 bases align to TRBD1. V shed 4 bases, J shed 2 bases, and the junction held 5 bases outside the gene matches. The germline CDR1 and CDR2 sequences are SQVTM and ANQGSEA. The CDR3 loop spans 14 amino acids.

This clonotype was seen a few times. The rearrangement uses TRBV20-1 and TRBJ2-1, with no clear D. This CDR3 comprises 12 residues. The V gene's germline CDR1 is DFQATT and CDR2 SNEGSKA (reference sequence). V gave up 2 bases and J gave up 4 bases, with 6 bases separating them. CDR3 DNA: TGCAGTGCTAGAAGACGGTACAATGAGCAGTTCTTC. Its translation is CSARRRYNEQFF.

CDR3 amino acids: CASSHRPTDTQYF. DNA of the CDR3: TGTGCCAGCAGCCATAGGCCCACAGATACGCAGTATTTT. This chain joins TRBV12-3 or TRBV12-4 and TRBJ2-3, with unresolved D. Trimming removed 6 bases from V and 2 bases from J, with 9 bases in between. The CDR3 sequence is 13 residues long.

CDR3 residues: CASSLLRWGASAKNIQYF. The CDR3 DNA sequence: TGTGCCAGCAGCTTGCTCCGATGGGGGGCCTCGGCCAAAAACATTCAGTACTTC. V is TRBV5-5 and J is TRBJ2-4; D is tentatively TRBD1 or TRBD2 (6 bases each). CDR1 is SGHKS and CDR2 is YYEKEE in the germline V gene (reference sequence). The CDR3 has 18 residues. Trimming removed 1 base at V and 1 base at J, with 18 bases between.

In this sample, this clonotype turned up many times. The V gene is TRBV3-1, the J gene TRBJ2-1; D unclear. Trimming removed 1 base from V and 7 bases from J, with 5 bases in between. The CDR3 has 12 residues. Germline values: CDR1 LGHDT, CDR2 YNNKEL (reference sequence). The CDR3 protein is CASSQVSNEQFF. CDR3 nucleotides: TGTGCCAGCAGCCAAGTTAGTAATGAGCAGTTCTTC.

Comments on this clonotype: An end of the junction does not agree with germline; a read error may underlie this. CDR3 bases: TGTGCCGGCAGTTACCAGACCCAGTACTTC. Translated, it gives CAGSYQTQYF. The chain combines TRBV2 with TRBJ2-5, with D unresolved. Germline CDR1 and CDR2: SNHLY and FYNNEI. This CDR3 is 10 amino acids long.

The J gene is TRBJ1-5, the V gene TRBV4-2; D possibly corresponds to TRBD1 (5 bases). The CDR3 has 16 residues. V was clipped by 1 base and J by 1 base, with 11 bases between them. CDR1 is LGHNA, CDR2 YNFKEQ, per germline. CDR3 DNA sequence: TGTGCCAGCAGCCAAGTGGCAGGGTTAAGCAATCAGCCCCAGCATTTT. This codes for CASSQVAGLSNQPQHF.